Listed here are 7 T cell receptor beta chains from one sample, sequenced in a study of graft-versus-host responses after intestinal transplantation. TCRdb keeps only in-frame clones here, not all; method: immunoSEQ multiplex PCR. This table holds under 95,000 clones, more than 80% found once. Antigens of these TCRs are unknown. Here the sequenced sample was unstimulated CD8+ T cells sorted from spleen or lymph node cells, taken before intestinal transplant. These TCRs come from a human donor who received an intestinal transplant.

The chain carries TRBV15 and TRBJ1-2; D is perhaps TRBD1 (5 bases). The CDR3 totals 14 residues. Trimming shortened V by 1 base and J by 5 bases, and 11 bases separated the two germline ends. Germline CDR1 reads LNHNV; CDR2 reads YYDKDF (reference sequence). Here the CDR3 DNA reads TGTGCCACCAGCAGAGGGTCGGGGGGGTATGGCTACACCTTC. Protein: CATSRGSGGYGYTF.

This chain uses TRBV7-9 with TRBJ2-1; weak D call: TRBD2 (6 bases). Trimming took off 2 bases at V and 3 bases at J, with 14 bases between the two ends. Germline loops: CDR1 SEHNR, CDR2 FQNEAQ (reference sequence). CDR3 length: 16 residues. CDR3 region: CASSLKIAVVYNEQFF. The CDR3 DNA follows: TGTGCCAGCAGCTTAAAGATAGCGGTGGTCTACAATGAGCAGTTCTTC.

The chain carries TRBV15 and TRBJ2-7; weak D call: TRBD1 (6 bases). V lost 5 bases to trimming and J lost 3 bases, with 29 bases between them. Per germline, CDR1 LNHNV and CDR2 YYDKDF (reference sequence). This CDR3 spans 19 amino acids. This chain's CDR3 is CATSRILVPTSDRSYEQYF. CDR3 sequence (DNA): TGTGCCACCAGCCGAATCCTAGTACCTACTTCGGACAGAAGCTACGAGCAGTACTTC.

For the CDR3, the DNA is TGCGCCAGCAGCCAAGGCCGGACAGGCGAAGCTTTCTTT. Protein: CASSQGRTGEAFF. The chain combines TRBV4-1 with TRBJ1-1, with TRBD1 matching over 7 bases. Germline V gives CDR1 MGHRA, CDR2 YSYEKL. V shed 1 base and J 8 bases; nucleotides not matched to a gene: 4. CDR3 length: 13 residues.

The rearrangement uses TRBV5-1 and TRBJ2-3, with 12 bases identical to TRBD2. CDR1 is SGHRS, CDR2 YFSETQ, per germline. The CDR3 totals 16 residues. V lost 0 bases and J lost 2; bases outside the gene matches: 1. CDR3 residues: CASSLASGGDTDTQYF. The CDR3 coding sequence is TGCGCCAGCAGCTTGGCTAGCGGGGGGGACACAGATACGCAGTATTTT.

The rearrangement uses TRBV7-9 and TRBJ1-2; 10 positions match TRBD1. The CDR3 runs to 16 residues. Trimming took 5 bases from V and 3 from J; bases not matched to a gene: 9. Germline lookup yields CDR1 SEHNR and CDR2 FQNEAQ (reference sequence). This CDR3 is CASSPWDRGGDYGYTF. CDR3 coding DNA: TGTGCCAGCAGCCCGTGGGACAGGGGAGGAGACTATGGCTACACCTTC.

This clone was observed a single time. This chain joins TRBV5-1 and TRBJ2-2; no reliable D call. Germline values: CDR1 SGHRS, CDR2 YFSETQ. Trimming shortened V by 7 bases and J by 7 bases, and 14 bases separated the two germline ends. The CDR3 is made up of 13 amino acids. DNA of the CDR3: TGCGCCAGCGGAGAGGCTCTTGGCGGGGAGCTGTTTTTT. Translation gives CASGEALGGELFF. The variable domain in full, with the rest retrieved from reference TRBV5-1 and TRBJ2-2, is KAGVTQTPRYLIKTRGQQVTLSCSPISGHRSVSWYQQTPGQGLQFLFEYFSETQRNKGNFPGRFSGRQFSNSRSEMNVSTLELGDSALYLCASGEALGGELFFGEGSRLTVL.